This T cell receptor beta chain was sequenced in a study of T cell responses to AZD1222 COVID-19 vaccine. The table lists this clone with a few counts. No antigen is known for it. In germline, CDR1 is SNHLY, CDR2 FYNNEI. CDR3 size: 14 residues. Trimming removed 6 bases from V and 5 bases from J; junction bases left unmatched: 4. Study-wide points: Without day 14 samples, only post-peak T cell repertoires were studied. The study found vaccine-associated CD4 TCRs spanning spike, dominant at 160-218 and 743-854. AZD1222 recipients seropositive at baseline numbered only 6 or 7.

The protocol was immunoSEQ multiplex PCR, while the TCRdb copy is restricted to in-frame clones and leaves out a portion. The sample records some 110,000 clones, approximately 88% being singletons. This receptor was identified in an adult in good health. Sample: peripheral blood, taken on day 0 of AZD1222 vaccination. J is TRBJ2-1 and V is TRBV2; 10 bases line up with TRBD2. The CDR3, as DNA: TGTGCCAGCAGACGGACTAGCGGCCACAATGAGCAGTTCTTC. Its translation is CASRRTSGHNEQFF.